This TCR beta chain emerged from a study of blood T cell repertoires in COVID-19. Clones were sequenced by immunoSEQ multiplex PCR, and TCRdb holds only the in-frame ones, with some missing. The sample carries some 150,000 clones, about nine tenths recorded once. This clone is a singleton in its sample. This CDR3 has 15 residues. Germline CDR1 is LGHNA and CDR2 is YSLEER. V was shortened by 0 bases and J by 6 bases, with 14 bases between the two germline ends. The receptor's source is a woman in her 70s with acute or convalescent COVID-19. The gene calls are TRBV4-3 and TRBJ1-1; D might be TRBD1 (5 bases). Source material: peripheral blood. In nucleotides, the CDR3 is TGCGCCAGCAGCCAAGATCCATGGGGGAGGGCTGAAGCTTTCTTT. Amino acid sequence: CASSQDPWGRAEAFF.